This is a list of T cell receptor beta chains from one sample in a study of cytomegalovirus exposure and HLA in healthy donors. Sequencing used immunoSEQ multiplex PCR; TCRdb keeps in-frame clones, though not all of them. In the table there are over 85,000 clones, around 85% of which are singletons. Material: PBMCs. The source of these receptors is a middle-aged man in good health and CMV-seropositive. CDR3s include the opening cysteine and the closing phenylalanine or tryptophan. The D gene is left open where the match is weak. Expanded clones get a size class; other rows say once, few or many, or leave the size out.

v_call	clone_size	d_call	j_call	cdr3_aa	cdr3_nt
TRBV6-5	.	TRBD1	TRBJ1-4	CASRRGTDNEKLFF	TGTGCCAGCAGAAGAGGGACAGATAATGAAAAACTGTTTTTT
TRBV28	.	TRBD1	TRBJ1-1	CASSPGTAEAFF	TGTGCCAGCAGTCCAGGGACAGCTGAAGCTTTCTTT
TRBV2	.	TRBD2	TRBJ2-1	CASTLASGGREQFF	TGTGCCAGCACGCTGGCTAGCGGAGGACGGGAGCAGTTCTTC
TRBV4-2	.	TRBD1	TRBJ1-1	CASSQGAGGTLSEAFF	TGTGCCAGCAGCCAAGGGGCAGGGGGCACCTTGAGTGAAGCTTTCTTT
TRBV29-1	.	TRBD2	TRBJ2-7	CSVGREGREQYF	TGCAGCGTTGGGCGGGAGGGCCGGGAGCAGTACTTC
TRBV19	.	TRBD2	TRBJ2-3	CATTPGLSQDTQYF	TGTGCCACTACCCCGGGACTATCACAAGATACGCAGTATTTT
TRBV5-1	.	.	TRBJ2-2	CASSLSQRTGELFF	TGCGCCAGCAGCTTGAGTCAGCGGACCGGGGAGCTGTTTTTT
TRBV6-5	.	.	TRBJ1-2	CASRTGGAGGGYTF	TGTGCCAGCCGAACGGGGGGGGCTGGGGGTGGCTACACCTTC
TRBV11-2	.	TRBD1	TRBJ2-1	CASRGQGSYNEQFF	TGTGCCAGCAGGGGACAGGGCTCCTACAATGAGCAGTTCTTC
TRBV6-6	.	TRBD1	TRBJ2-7	CASGWPGTGTYEQYF	TGTGCCAGCGGATGGCCCGGGACAGGGACCTACGAGCAGTACTTC
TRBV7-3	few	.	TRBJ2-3	CASSFIASTDTQYF	TGTGCCAGCAGCTTTATAGCTAGCACAGATACGCAGTATTTT
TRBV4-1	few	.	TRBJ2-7	CASSPTGLAYEQYF	TGCGCCAGCAGCCCCACTGGGCTGGCCTACGAGCAGTACTTC
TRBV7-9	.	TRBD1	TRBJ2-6	CASSPGDRGRESGANVLTF	TGTGCCAGCAGCCCAGGGGACAGGGGTCGGGAATCTGGGGCCAACGTCCTGACTTTC
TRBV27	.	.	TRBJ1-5	CASSRGVGGNQPQHF	TGTGCCAGCAGTCGGGGGGTAGGTGGCAATCAGCCCCAGCATTTT
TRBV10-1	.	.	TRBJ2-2	CASSSNRPPGELFF	TGCGCCAGCAGTTCTAACAGACCCCCCGGGGAGCTGTTTTTT
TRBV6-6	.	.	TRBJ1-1	CASSYSGSAGRAFF	TGTGCCAGCAGTTACTCCGGGTCTGCGGGGAGGGCTTTCTTT
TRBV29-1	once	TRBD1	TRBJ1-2	CSVEIRVGPGGGYGYTF	TGCAGCGTTGAAATACGGGTGGGGCCAGGGGGCGGCTATGGCTACACCTTC
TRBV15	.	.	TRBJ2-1	CATSRDRVRTNEQFF	TGTGCCACCAGCAGAGACAGGGTACGCACAAATGAGCAGTTCTTC
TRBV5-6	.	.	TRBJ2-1	CASSLGHNYNEQFF	TGTGCCAGCAGCTTAGGACACAACTACAATGAGCAGTTCTTC
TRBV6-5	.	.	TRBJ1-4	CATRRTVVGEKLFF	TGTGCCACGCGTCGTACAGTCGTAGGTGAAAAACTGTTTTTT
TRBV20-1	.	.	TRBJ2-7	CSARRESEQYF	TGCAGTGCTAGACGGGAGTCAGAGCAGTACTTC
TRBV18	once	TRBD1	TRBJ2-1	CASSPPIGTGLYNEQFF	TGTGCCAGCTCACCACCGATTGGGACAGGGCTTTACAATGAGCAGTTCTTC
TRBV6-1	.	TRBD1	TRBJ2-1	CASIGDSTYNEQFF	TGTGCCAGCATTGGGGACAGTACCTACAATGAGCAGTTCTTC
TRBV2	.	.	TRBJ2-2	CASRPTASMTGELFF	TGTGCCAGCAGGCCGACAGCCTCGATGACCGGGGAGCTGTTTTTT
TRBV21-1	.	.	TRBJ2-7	CASIRQCTYGQYF	TGTGCCAGCATCAGACAGTGTACCTACGGGCAGTACTTC
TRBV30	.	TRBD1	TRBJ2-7	CAWSQDRGAYEQYF	TGTGCCTGGAGTCAGGACAGGGGGGCCTACGAGCAGTACTTC
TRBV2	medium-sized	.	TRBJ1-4	CASSEYRATNEKLFF	TGTGCCAGCAGTGAATACAGGGCAACTAATGAAAAACTGTTTTTT
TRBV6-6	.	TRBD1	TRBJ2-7	CASNPPAGTGGYEQYF	TGTGCCAGCAATCCCCCGGCCGGGACAGGGGGCTACGAGCAGTACTTC
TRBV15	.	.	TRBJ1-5	CATSRDFNSNQPQHF	TGTGCCACCAGCAGAGATTTTAATAGCAATCAGCCCCAGCATTTT
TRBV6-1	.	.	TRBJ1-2	CASSVGDTYGYTF	TGTGCCAGCAGTGTGGGGGACACCTATGGCTACACCTTC
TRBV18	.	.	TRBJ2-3	CASSPVTGSDTQYF	TGTGCCAGCTCACCCGTGACAGGTTCAGATACGCAGTATTTT
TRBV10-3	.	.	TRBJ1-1	CATLPRTDTEAFF	TGTGCCACTCTACCTAGAACGGACACTGAAGCTTTCTTT
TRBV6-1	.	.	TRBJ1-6	CASSFGSDSPLHF	TGTGCCAGCAGTTTTGGGAGCGATTCACCCCTCCACTTT
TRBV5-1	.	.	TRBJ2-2	CASSLELITGELFF	TGCGCCAGCAGCTTGGAACTAATCACCGGGGAGCTGTTTTTT
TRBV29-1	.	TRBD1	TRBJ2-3	CSVDRGNTQYF	TGCAGCGTGGACAGGGGGAATACGCAGTATTTT
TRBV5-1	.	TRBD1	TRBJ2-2	CASQPAGGGELFF	TGCGCCAGCCAACCGGCAGGGGGCGGGGAGCTGTTTTTT